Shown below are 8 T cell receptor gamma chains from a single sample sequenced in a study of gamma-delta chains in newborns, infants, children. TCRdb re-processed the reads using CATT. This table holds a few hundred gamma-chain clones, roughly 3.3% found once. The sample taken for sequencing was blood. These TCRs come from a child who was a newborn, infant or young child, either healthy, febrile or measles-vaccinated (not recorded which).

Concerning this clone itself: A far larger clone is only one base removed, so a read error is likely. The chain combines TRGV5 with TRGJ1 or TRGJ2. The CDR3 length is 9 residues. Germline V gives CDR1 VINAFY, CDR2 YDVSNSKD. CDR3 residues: CAAWDKKLF. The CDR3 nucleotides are TGTGCCGCCTGGGATAAGAAACTCTTT.

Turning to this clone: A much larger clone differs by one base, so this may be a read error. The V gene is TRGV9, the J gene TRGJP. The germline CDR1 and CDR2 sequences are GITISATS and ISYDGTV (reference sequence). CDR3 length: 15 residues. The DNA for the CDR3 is TGTGCCTTGTGGACCCAAGTGTTGGGCAAAAAAATCAAGGTATTT. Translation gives CALWTQVLGKKIKVF.

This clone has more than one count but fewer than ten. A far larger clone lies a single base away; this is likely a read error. The CDR3: CALWEAEGNYKKLF. The DNA for the CDR3 is TGTGCCTTGTGGGAGGCGGAGGGGAATTATAAGAAACTCTTT. J is TRGJ1 or TRGJ2 and V is TRGV9. Germline V gives CDR1 GITISATS, CDR2 ISYDGTV (reference sequence). CDR3 length: 14 amino acids. Trimming at V came to 2 bases and at J to 5 bases, leaving 9 bases not matched to a gene.

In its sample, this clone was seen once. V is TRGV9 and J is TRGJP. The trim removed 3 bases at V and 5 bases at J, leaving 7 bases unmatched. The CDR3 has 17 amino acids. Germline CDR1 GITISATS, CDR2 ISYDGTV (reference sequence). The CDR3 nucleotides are TGTGCCTTGTGGGAGAATACTAAAGAGTTGGGCAAAAAAATCAAGGTATTT. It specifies CALWENTKELGKKIKVF.

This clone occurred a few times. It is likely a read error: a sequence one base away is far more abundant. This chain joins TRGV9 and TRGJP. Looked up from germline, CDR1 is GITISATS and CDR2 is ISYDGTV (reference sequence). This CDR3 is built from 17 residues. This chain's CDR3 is CALWEGRGELGKKIMVF. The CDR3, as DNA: TGTGCCTTGTGGGAGGGCCGGGGAGAGTTGGGCAAAAAAATCATGGTATTT.

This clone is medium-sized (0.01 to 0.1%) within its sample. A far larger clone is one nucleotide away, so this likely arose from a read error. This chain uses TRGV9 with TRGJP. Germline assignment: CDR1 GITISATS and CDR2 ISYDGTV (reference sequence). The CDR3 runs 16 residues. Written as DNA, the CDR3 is TGTGCCTTGCGGGAGGTGCAAGAGTTGGGCAAAAAAATCAAGGTATTT. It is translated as CALREVQELGKKIKVF.

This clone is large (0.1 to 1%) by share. CDR3 protein: CALWEVLGKKIKVF. In DNA, the CDR3 is TGTGCCTTGTGGGAGGTGTTGGGCAAAAAAATCAAGGTATTT. V gene TRGV9 combines with J gene TRGJP. This CDR3 contains 14 residues. Germline values: CDR1 GITISATS, CDR2 ISYDGTV (reference sequence). With V trimmed by 0 bases and J by 10 bases, 0 bases remained unmatched.

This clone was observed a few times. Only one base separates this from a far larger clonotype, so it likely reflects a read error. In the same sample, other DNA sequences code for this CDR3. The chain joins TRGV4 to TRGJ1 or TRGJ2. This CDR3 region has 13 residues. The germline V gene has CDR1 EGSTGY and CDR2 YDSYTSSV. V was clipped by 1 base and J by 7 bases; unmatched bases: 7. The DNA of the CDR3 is TGTGCCACCTGGGATGGTTCTTACTATAAGAAACTCTTT. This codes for CATWDGSYYKKLF.